These T cell receptor beta chains were read from a single sample in a study of shared clonotypes between healthy human individuals. Profiling relied on immunoSEQ multiplex PCR, and the TCRdb table lists in-frame clones only, not all of them. The profile covers around 2,000,000 clones, with under 95% appearing a single time and more than 1.5% taken by the ten largest. Sequencing was carried out using naive CD8+ T cells from PBMCs. Every receptor here comes from a young man in good health. Some clones in this sample may be carry-over from other donors' samples. Both conserved end residues are part of each CDR3. D genes are given only for firm matches. Rows may omit the clone size; those that give it use once, few, many or a size class.

j_call d_call v_call clone_size cdr3_nt cdr3_aa
TRBJ2-7 NA TRBV7-9 NA TGTGCCAGCAGCTCATACCCCACACTTACTCTGGAGAACGAGCAGTACTTC CASSSYPTLTLENEQYF
TRBJ2-7 TRBD2 TRBV7-9 NA TGTGCCAGCAGCTCCGGGACTAGCGGGCTCTACGAGCAGTACTTC CASSSGTSGLYEQYF
TRBJ2-1 NA TRBV11-2 NA TGTGCCAGCAGCTTTCGCCCCGGGTCTCAGGGTTTCAATGAGCAGTTCTTC CASSFRPGSQGFNEQFF
TRBJ2-7 TRBD1 TRBV7-8 NA TGTGCCAGCAGCAAAGGGACAGGCTCCTACGAGCAGTACTTC CASSKGTGSYEQYF
TRBJ2-5 NA TRBV5-8 NA TGTGCCAGCAGTTCCGTTGGGGCCACGCGAGAGACCCAGTACTTC CASSSVGATRETQYF
TRBJ2-1 TRBD2 TRBV9 NA TGTGCCAGCAGCTCCCGAGCGGGAGGTACCTACAATGAGCAGTTCTTC CASSSRAGGTYNEQFF
TRBJ2-3 NA TRBV29-1 once TGCAGCGTAATCCGGGACGGAGCGTATACGCAGTATTTT CSVIRDGAYTQYF
TRBJ2-1 NA TRBV29-1 NA TGCAGCGTCTCAACCTATGACCCCAATGAGCAGTTCTTC CSVSTYDPNEQFF
TRBJ2-3 TRBD2 TRBV27 NA TGTGCCAGCAGGCTTAGCGGGAGGACCGGAGGGGGCACAGATACGCAGTATTTT CASRLSGRTGGGTDTQYF
TRBJ1-5 TRBD1 TRBV28 NA TGTGCCAGCAGACCAAACAGGGGTGGAATTTGGCCCCAGCATTTT CASRPNRGGIWPQHF
TRBJ1-1 TRBD1 TRBV19 NA TGTGCCAGTAGGTCGTGGACAGGGACCCTCAACACTGAAGCTTTCTTT CASRSWTGTLNTEAFF
TRBJ1-2 TRBD1 TRBV5-6 NA TGTGCCAGCCATCCCCAGGGGGCGGGCGGCTACACCTTC CASHPQGAGGYTF
TRBJ1-2 TRBD1 TRBV5-1 NA TGCGCCAGCAGCTTGGGGAGGCGGGACAGGTATTCCGGCTACACCTTC CASSLGRRDRYSGYTF
TRBJ2-1 TRBD2 TRBV27 NA TGTGCCAGCAGTTTTATAGCGGGAGGAGAATGGAATGAGCAGTTCTTC CASSFIAGGEWNEQFF
TRBJ2-3 TRBD1 TRBV11-1 NA TGTGCCAGCAGCTCCGACAGGGGTATGGCAGATACGCAGTATTTT CASSSDRGMADTQYF
TRBJ1-5 TRBD1 TRBV11-2 NA TGTGCCAGCAGCGTGACAGGGACCCGCAATCAGCCCCAGCATTTT CASSVTGTRNQPQHF
TRBJ2-3 NA TRBV28 NA TGTGCCAGCAGAAAGACGGAAACCTCTAGCACAGATACGCAGTATTTT CASRKTETSSTDTQYF
TRBJ2-7 NA TRBV10-3 NA TGTGCCGCCAAGACCGGGGGCGAGCAGTACTTC CAAKTGGEQYF
TRBJ2-1 NA TRBV12-5 NA TGTGCTAGTGGTTTGGTAGGTGAGCAGTTCTTC CASGLVGEQFF
TRBJ1-2 NA TRBV5-8 NA TGTGCCAGCAGCTGGTCGGAGGGGGGGCCCGGTGGCTACACCTTC CASSWSEGGPGGYTF
TRBJ2-2 NA TRBV7-9 NA TGTGCCAGCAGCTTAGCGGTATCAGTACGCGCCGGGGAGCTGTTTTTT CASSLAVSVRAGELFF
TRBJ1-3 NA TRBV9 NA TGTGCCAGCAGCGTAGCCGACAGCCGTGGAAACACCATATATTTT CASSVADSRGNTIYF
TRBJ1-5 NA TRBV11-2 NA TGTGCCAGCAGCTTAGATAGGGGGTTGGGCCAGCCCCAGCATTTT CASSLDRGLGQPQHF
TRBJ1-3 NA TRBV7-2 NA TGTGCCAGCAGCTCCCTGCCTGGAAACACCATATATTTT CASSSLPGNTIYF
TRBJ1-2 NA TRBV29-1 NA TGCAGCGTTGCGGAGGGCCCAGGGAACTATGGCTACACCTTC CSVAEGPGNYGYTF
TRBJ2-1 NA TRBV5-1 once TGCGCCAGCAGCTTGTGGCTGCCGGAAGACAATGAGCAGTTCTTC CASSLWLPEDNEQFF
TRBJ2-7 TRBD2 TRBV19 NA TGTGCCAGTAGTATAGCCACTAGCGGGATCTACGAGCAGTACTTC CASSIATSGIYEQYF
TRBJ2-1 TRBD2 TRBV7-8 NA TGTGCCAGCAGCTTGGGCGGGAGGACCTTCTATGAGCAGTTCTTC CASSLGGRTFYEQFF
TRBJ2-7 NA TRBV7-9 NA TGTGCCAGCAGCCTACTAGGGGCAGGGGACTACGAGCAGTACTTC CASSLLGAGDYEQYF
TRBJ2-7 TRBD1 TRBV30 NA TGTGCCTGGACCCCGTGGACAGGTAGCTCCTACGAGCAGTACTTC CAWTPWTGSSYEQYF
TRBJ2-7 NA TRBV30 NA TGTGCCTGGAGAAGGGGGGGGGCAAAACCCTACGAGCAGTACTTC CAWRRGGAKPYEQYF
TRBJ2-7 NA TRBV11-1 NA TGTGCCAGCAGCTTAAACGGGAGAGCGTACGAGCAGTACTTC CASSLNGRAYEQYF
TRBJ2-7 TRBD1 TRBV9 few TGTGCCAGCAGCGCCCGGGACAGCTCCTACGAGCAGTACTTC CASSARDSSYEQYF
TRBJ2-1 NA TRBV5-1 NA TGCGCCAGCAGCTTGGCGGCCTACAACAATGAGCAGTTCTTC CASSLAAYNNEQFF
TRBJ1-2 TRBD1 TRBV14 NA TGTGCCAGCAGTCTGACAGGGAACTATGGCTACACCTTC CASSLTGNYGYTF
TRBJ2-7 TRBD1 TRBV25-1 once TGTGCCAGCACCCCGGACAGGAACTACTACGAGCAGTACTTC CASTPDRNYYEQYF
TRBJ2-7 NA TRBV7-3 NA TGTGCCAGCAGCCCCAGGGACAACTCCTACGAGCAGTACTTC CASSPRDNSYEQYF
TRBJ1-6 NA TRBV7-8 NA TGTGCCAGCAGCTTAGTGTCTAAAGGTTCCCTCCACTTT CASSLVSKGSLHF
TRBJ2-7 NA TRBV15 NA TGTGCCACCAGCAGAGATTTTACAATTGGGTCCTACGAGCAGTACTTC CATSRDFTIGSYEQYF
TRBJ2-2 NA TRBV2 NA TGTGCCAGCAGTGACTCCCAGACCGCGAACACCGGGGAGCTGTTTTTT CASSDSQTANTGELFF
TRBJ2-1 NA TRBV7-9 NA TGTGCCAGCAGCTTCTTGACAGCCTACAATGAGCAGTTCTTC CASSFLTAYNEQFF
TRBJ1-1 NA TRBV28 NA TGTGCCAGCACCTCCGGGGCTTTGACTGAAGCTTTCTTT CASTSGALTEAFF
TRBJ2-3 TRBD2 TRBV4-2 NA TGTGCCAGCAGCCAAGGCGCTAGCGGGTTCCCAGATACGCAGTATTTT CASSQGASGFPDTQYF
TRBJ2-7 NA TRBV9 NA TGTGCCAGCAGCCCATCCCGCGGTGGGGGGGAGCAGTACTTC CASSPSRGGGEQYF
TRBJ1-2 NA TRBV4-1 NA TGCGCCAGCAGCCAAGATGCGGGTCTTGGCTATGGCTACACCTTC CASSQDAGLGYGYTF
TRBJ1-1 NA TRBV5-6 NA TGTGCCAGCAGCCCCCTTAGGACGGGGACTGAAGCTTTCTTT CASSPLRTGTEAFF
TRBJ1-5 NA TRBV9 few TGTGCCAGCAGCCTCGGGGTTGGGGAGAGTCAGCCCCAGCATTTT CASSLGVGESQPQHF
TRBJ2-7 NA TRBV5-4 NA TGTGCCAGCAGCTTCGGCCTACTGGTCGACGAGCAGTACTTC CASSFGLLVDEQYF
TRBJ2-2 TRBD2 TRBV10-3 NA TGTGCCATCAGTGAGTCGATTCGTAGTCTAGCGGCGAACACCGGGGAGCTGTTTTTT CAISESIRSLAANTGELFF
TRBJ2-1 NA TRBV6-1 NA TGTGCCAGCATGTCAGGCTGGGGGCATGAGCAGTTCTTC CASMSGWGHEQFF
TRBJ1-1 NA TRBV9 few TGTGCCAGCAGCGTAGGTCCATCAACTGAAGCTTTCTTT CASSVGPSTEAFF
TRBJ2-7 NA TRBV9 NA TGTGCCAGCAGCGCAGGGTCCCCCTACGAGCAGTACTTC CASSAGSPYEQYF
TRBJ2-2 TRBD2 TRBV7-9 NA TGTGCCAGCAGCTTAACGGGAGGCGTAGGACTCCTTACCGGGGAGCTGTTTTTT CASSLTGGVGLLTGELFF
TRBJ2-2 NA TRBV7-9 few TGTGCCATGAACGGGGGCACCGGGGAGCTGTTTTTT CAMNGGTGELFF
TRBJ2-7 NA TRBV9 NA TGTGCCAGCAGCGTCCAGGGGGGGACCTACGAGCAGTACTTC CASSVQGGTYEQYF
TRBJ1-2 NA TRBV27 once TGTGCCAGCAGTCCCGACATAACCTATGGCTACACCTTC CASSPDITYGYTF
TRBJ2-1 NA TRBV11-2 NA TGTGCCAGCAGCTTCGGGACCGGCGGGTATGAGCAGTTCTTC CASSFGTGGYEQFF
TRBJ1-1 NA TRBV27 NA TGTGCCAGCAGTTTTCAAGGGGGGGGGACTGAAGCTTTCTTT CASSFQGGGTEAFF